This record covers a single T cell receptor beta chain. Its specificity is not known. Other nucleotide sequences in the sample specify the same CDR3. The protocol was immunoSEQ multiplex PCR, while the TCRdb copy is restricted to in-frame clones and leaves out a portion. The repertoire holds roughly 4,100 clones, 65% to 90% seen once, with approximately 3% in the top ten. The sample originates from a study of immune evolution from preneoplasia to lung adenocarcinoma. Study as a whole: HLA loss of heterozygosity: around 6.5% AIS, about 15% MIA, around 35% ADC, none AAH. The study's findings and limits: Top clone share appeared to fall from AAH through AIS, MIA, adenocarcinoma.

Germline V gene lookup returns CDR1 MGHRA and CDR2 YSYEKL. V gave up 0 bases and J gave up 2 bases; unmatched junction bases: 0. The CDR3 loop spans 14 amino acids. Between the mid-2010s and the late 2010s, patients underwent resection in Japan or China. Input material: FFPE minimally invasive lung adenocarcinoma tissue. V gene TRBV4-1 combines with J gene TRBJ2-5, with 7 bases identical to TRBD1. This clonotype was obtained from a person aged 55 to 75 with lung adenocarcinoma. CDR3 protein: CASSQDRGQETQYF. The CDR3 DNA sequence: TGCGCCAGCAGCCAAGACAGGGGGCAAGAGACCCAGTACTTC.